This T cell receptor beta chain derives from a study of CD8 T cells in Susac syndrome. With random hexamers, roughly 0.45 to 1 ug RNA was reverse transcribed. TCRdb itself ran the immunoSEQ multiplex PCR reads through MiXCR, one entry per CDR3 protein. This repertoire shows about 150,000 distinct CDR3 sequences, around 95% found once; its top ten account for 0.13% to 0.15%. This CDR3 contains 13 residues. V was clipped by 5 bases and J by 5 bases, with 10 bases between them. Germline CDR1 and CDR2: GTSNPN and SVGIG (reference sequence). This clonotype was sampled from a human donor with multiple sclerosis. The chain recombines TRBV30 with TRBJ1-6; D not certain. The sample was CD8+ T cells from PBMCs. CDR3 protein: CAWLIGDNSPLHF. The CDR3 DNA sequence: TGTGCCTGGCTCATTGGGGATAATTCACCCCTCCACTTT.